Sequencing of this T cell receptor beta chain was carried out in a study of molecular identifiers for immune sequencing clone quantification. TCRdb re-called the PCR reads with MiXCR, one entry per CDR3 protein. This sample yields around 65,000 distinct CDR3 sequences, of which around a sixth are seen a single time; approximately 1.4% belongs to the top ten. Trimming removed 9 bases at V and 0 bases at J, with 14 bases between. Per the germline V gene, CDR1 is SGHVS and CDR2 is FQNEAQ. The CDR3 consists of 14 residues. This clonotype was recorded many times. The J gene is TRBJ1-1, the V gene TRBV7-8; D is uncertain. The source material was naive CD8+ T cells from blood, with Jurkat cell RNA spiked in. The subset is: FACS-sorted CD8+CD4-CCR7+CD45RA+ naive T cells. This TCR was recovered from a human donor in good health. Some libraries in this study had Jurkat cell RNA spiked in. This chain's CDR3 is CASKMARMNTEAFF. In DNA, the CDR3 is TGTGCCAGTAAAATGGCGCGCATGAACACTGAAGCTTTCTTT.